One sample yielded the 4 T cell receptor beta chains listed below, sequenced in a study of blood T cell repertoires in COVID-19. Here immunoSEQ multiplex PCR was the method, and the copy in TCRdb shows in-frame clones only, minus some. The table has about 220,000 clones, 84% seen once. Material: peripheral blood. These receptors were obtained from a woman aged 55-70 years with acute or convalescent COVID-19.

The chain is built from TRBV19 and TRBJ1-1, with 7 bases lining up with TRBD1. The V segment lost 8 bases and the J segment 5 bases; nucleotides outside the gene matches: 8. Germline V CDR1 and CDR2: LNHDA, SQIVND (reference sequence). This CDR3 comprises 13 residues. CDR3 sequence reads: CASSTGRQTEAFF. In nucleotides, the CDR3 is TGTGCCAGTTCGACAGGGAGGCAAACTGAAGCTTTCTTT.

CDR3 protein: CATSDPGGQQFF. DNA of the CDR3: TGTGCCACCAGTGATCCGGGGGGCCAGCAGTTCTTC. The chain carries TRBV24-1 and TRBJ2-1; maybe TRBD2 (7 bases). This CDR3 region has 12 residues. V gave up 3 bases and J gave up 11 bases, with 10 bases separating them. Per germline, CDR1 KGHDR and CDR2 SFDVKD.

This chain uses TRBV7-2 with TRBJ1-1; tentatively, D is TRBD1 (5 bases). V was cut by 9 bases and J by 1 base, with 15 bases left in between. Germline lookup yields CDR1 SGHTA and CDR2 FQGNSA. This CDR3 spans 14 amino acids. Here the CDR3 DNA reads TGTGCCAGTCTGGCGGGGGGAGGGAACACTGAAGCTTTCTTT. It yields the protein CASLAGGGNTEAFF.

The CDR3 sequence is CASTPRGSYEQYF. CDR3 bases: TGTGCCAGCACTCCCAGGGGTTCCTACGAGCAGTACTTC. This rearrangement joins TRBV11-1 to TRBJ2-7; possibly TRBD1 for D (6 bases). The CDR3 has 13 residues. V was pared by 7 bases and J by 1 base, with 11 bases between. Germline values: CDR1 SGHAT, CDR2 FQDESV (reference sequence). Full variable domain (remainder filled in from reference TRBV11-1 and TRBJ2-7): EAEVAQSPRYKITEKSQAVAFWCDPISGHATLYWYRQILGQGPELLVQFQDESVVDDSQLPKDRFSAERLKGVDSTLKIQPAELGDSAMYLCASTPRGSYEQYFGPGTRLTVT.